A single sample is the source of the 3 T cell receptor beta chains below, sequenced in a study of blood T cells in healthy people across ages (dated by TCRdb to between 2014 and 2017). The library was made by 5' RACE. The sample was run on an Illumina HiSeq 2500. A second PCR of roughly 7 to 11 cycles was performed with a sample-barcoded 5' primer and a J-beta primer mix. TCRdb trimmed public reads at Q25 via fastp, called clones via MiXCR and kept in-frame beta chains. One record per CDR3 amino acid sequence lists the most common genes and DNA. The table for this sample lists some 940,000 distinct CDR3 sequences; 25% to 30% of them were counted only once. Around 9.6% of the sample goes to the ten largest clones. These same records also appear under a second study, on T cells of mothers and their children.

The sample was blood. The receptor source for this set is a woman between 40 and 50 years old in good health.

Comments on this clonotype: Being one base from a much bigger clone, this may be a read error. The genes are TRBV10-3 and TRBJ2-4, with 11 bases identical to TRBD1. CDR1 is ENHRY, CDR2 SYGVKD, per germline. This CDR3 contains 17 residues. CDR3 sequence (DNA): TGTGCCGTCAGCTCGAGGACAGGGGGCCAAAAGTCAGGGGAGCAGTACTTC. This translates into CAVSSRTGGQKSGEQYF.

This clonotype showed up many times. This chain links TRBV7-2 with TRBJ1-5, with D perhaps matching TRBD1 (5 bases). The ends were cut back, 5 bases at V and 7 bases at J, with 12 bases in the middle. The germline V gene has CDR1 SGHTA and CDR2 FQGNSA. The CDR3 spans 13 residues. The CDR3 DNA reads as TGTGCCAGCAGCCCCCGGGGGGGGCAGCCCCAGCATTTT. The encoded protein is CASSPRGGQPQHF. The variable domain in full, completed from reference TRBV7-2 and TRBJ1-5, reads GAGVSQSPSNKVTEKGKDVELRCDPISGHTALYWYRQSLGQGLEFLIYFQGNSAPDKSGLPSDRFSAERTGGSVSTLTIQRTQQEDSAVYLCASSPRGGQPQHFGDGTRLSIL.

This clonotype has ten or more counts. The rearrangement joins TRBV12-3 or TRBV12-4 to TRBJ2-1; unclear D gene. V was cut by 2 bases and J by 9 bases, with 8 bases left in between. The CDR3 is 12 residues long. The DNA for the CDR3 is TGTGCCAGCAGTTTATCTCCAGGTGAGCAGTTCTTC. This translates into CASSLSPGEQFF.